This T cell receptor beta chain was observed in a study of cytomegalovirus exposure and HLA in healthy donors. General study findings and limits: Some 16,000 TCR beta sequences were associated with HLA alleles at 0.05 false discovery rate in a later analysis. V- and J-gene trimming in TCR beta was tied to a missense DCLRE1C variant by an analysis performed later.

The primer mix had 60 Vbeta and 13 Jbeta primers. Assay used: immunoSEQ multiplex PCR; TCRdb lists only in-frame clones, some missing. The table includes approximately 120,000 clones, more than 15% detected once. This clone was picked up a small number of times. What it recognizes is unknown. V gave up 4 bases and J gave up 3 bases; unmatched junction bases: 7. This CDR3 is built from 17 residues. The V gene's germline CDR1 is SGDLS and CDR2 YYNGEE. J is TRBJ2-2 and V is TRBV9; 12 nucleotides match TRBD1. This clonotype originated in a female donor in good health and CMV-seropositive. Sequencing used PBMCs. This CDR3 reads CASSPPGQGAYTGELFF. CDR3 nucleotide sequence: TGTGCCAGCAGCCCTCCGGGACAGGGGGCCTACACCGGGGAGCTGTTTTTT.